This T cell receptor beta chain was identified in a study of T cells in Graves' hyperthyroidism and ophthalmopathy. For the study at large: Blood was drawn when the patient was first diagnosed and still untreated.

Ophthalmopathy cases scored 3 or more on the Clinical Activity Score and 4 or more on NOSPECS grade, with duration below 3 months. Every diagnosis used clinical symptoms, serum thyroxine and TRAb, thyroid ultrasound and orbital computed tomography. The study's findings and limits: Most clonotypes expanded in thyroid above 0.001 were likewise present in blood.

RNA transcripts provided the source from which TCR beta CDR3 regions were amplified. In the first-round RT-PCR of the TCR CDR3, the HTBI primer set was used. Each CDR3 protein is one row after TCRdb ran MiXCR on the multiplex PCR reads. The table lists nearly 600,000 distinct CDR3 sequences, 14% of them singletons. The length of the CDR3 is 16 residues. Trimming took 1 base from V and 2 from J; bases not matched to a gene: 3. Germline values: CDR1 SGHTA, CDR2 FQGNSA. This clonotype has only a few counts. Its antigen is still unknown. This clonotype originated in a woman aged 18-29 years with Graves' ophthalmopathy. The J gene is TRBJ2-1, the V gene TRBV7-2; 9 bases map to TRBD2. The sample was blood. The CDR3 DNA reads TGTGCCAGCAGCTTAGAAGGGACTAGCACCTACAATGAGCAGTTCTTC. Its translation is CASSLEGTSTYNEQFF. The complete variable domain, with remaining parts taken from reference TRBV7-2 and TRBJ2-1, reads GAGVSQSPSNKVTEKGKDVELRCDPISGHTALYWYRQSLGQGLEFLIYFQGNSAPDKSGLPSDRFSAERTGGSVSTLTIQRTQQEDSAVYLCASSLEGTSTYNEQFFGPGTRLTVL.